This T cell receptor beta chain was obtained from a study of shared clonotypes between healthy human individuals. Generated by immunoSEQ multiplex PCR, the TCRdb table keeps only in-frame clones and is missing some. Counted here are more than 2,000,000 clones, around nine tenths occurring once; the ten biggest clones make up more than 0.12%. CD45RA+ naive and CD45RA-negative memory subsets were separated from CD4+ cells. The germline V gene encodes CDR1 SEHNR and CDR2 FQNEAQ (reference sequence). The CDR3 length is 17 residues. J was trimmed by 5 bases and V by 5 bases; bases with no gene match: 12. The genes are TRBV7-9 and TRBJ1-4; 9 positions agree with TRBD1. The sequenced sample consisted of naive CD4+ T cells sorted from blood. Subset denoted: CD45RA+ positively selected. The TCR sequence derives from a man aged 18-30 years in good health. The CDR3 spells CASSASGTGFGNEKLFF. CDR3 nucleotides: TGTGCCAGCAGCGCGTCCGGGACAGGGTTTGGGAATGAAAAACTGTTTTTT.